This entry concerns a single TCR beta chain. The antigen remains unidentified. Each TCR beta library was made by quantitative 5'-RACE that incorporated molecular barcodes. TCRdb ran MiXCR on the 5' RACE reads and lists one entry per CDR3 protein. The data hold a few hundred thousand distinct CDR3 sequences, with over 15% observed a single time. V lost 3 bases, J lost 2 bases, and 6 bases stayed unmatched. The CDR3 has 16 amino acids. Germline lookup yields CDR1 WSHSY and CDR2 SAAADI. This entry belongs to a study of CD8 T cells in ankylosing spondylitis. Study-wide results and caveats: Disease-linked clones reportedly concentrated significantly in matched ankylosing spondylitis synovial fluid. Earlier literature documents some of the motif variants in reactive arthritis synovial fluid and blood. About eight highly homologous variants made up a TCR beta motif that seemed to typify ankylosing spondylitis blood.

The sequence derives from a male donor with ankylosing spondylitis or in good health (not recorded which). Specimen: blood, either unsorted or a sorted T cell fraction (not recorded which). The rearrangement links TRBV10-2 to TRBJ2-7, with 11 bases that match TRBD2. CDR3 sequence reads: CASSELSSGRAYEQYF. In nucleotides, the CDR3 is TGCGCCAGCAGTGAATTGAGTAGCGGGAGGGCCTACGAGCAGTACTTC.